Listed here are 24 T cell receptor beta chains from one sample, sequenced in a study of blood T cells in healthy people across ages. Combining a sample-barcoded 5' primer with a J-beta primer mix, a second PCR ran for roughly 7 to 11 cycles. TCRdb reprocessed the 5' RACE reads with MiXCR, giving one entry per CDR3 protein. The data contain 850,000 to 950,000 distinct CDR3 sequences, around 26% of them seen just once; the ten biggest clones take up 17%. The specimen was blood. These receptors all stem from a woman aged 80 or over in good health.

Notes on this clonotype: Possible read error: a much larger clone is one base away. This CDR3 reads CASSRRGEQYF. The DNA of the CDR3 is TGTGCCAGCAGCCGACGTGGCGAGCAGTACTTC. The V gene is TRBV6-2 or TRBV6-3, the J gene TRBJ2-7; no clear D gene. The CDR3 runs to 11 residues. Germline CDR1 MNHEY, CDR2 SVGEGT. Trimming shortened V by 6 bases and J by 6 bases, and 9 bases separated the two germline ends.

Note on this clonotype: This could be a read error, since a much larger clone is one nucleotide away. The DNA of the CDR3 is TGTGCCAGCAGCTCAGGGGGTTTTACAAATGAGCAGTTATTC. Residues: CASSSGGFTNEQLF. The genes are TRBV7-2 and TRBJ2-1; 7 nucleotides agree with TRBD1. Germline V gives CDR1 SGHTA, CDR2 FQGNSA. This CDR3 has 14 residues.

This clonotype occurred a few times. CDR3 sequence reads: CASSEVWGSYEQYF. As DNA, the CDR3 is TGTGCCAGCAGTGAGGTATGGGGCTCCTACGAGCAGTACTTC. This chain joins TRBV6-1 and TRBJ2-7; no clear D. Deletions cut 3 bases from V and 0 bases from J, with 9 bases between. The CDR3 has 14 residues. Germline CDR1 MNHNS, CDR2 SASEGT.

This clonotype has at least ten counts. This CDR3 is CASSDDANSYNSPLHF. CDR3 in DNA: TGTGCCAGCAGCGACGACGCTAACTCCTATAATTCACCCCTCCACTTT. The chain links TRBV7-9 to TRBJ1-6; D gene unclear. Trimming removed 5 bases from V and 0 bases from J, with 11 bases in between. The CDR3 consists of 16 residues. Germline values: CDR1 SEHNR, CDR2 FQNEAQ (reference sequence).

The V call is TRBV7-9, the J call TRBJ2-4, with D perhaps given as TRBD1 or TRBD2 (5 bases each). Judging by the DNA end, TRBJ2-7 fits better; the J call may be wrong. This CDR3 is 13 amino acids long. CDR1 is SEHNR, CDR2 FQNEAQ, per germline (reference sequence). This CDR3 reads CASSEGFPYEQYF. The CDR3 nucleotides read TGTGCCAGCAGTGAGGGGTTCCCCTACGAGCAGTACTTC.

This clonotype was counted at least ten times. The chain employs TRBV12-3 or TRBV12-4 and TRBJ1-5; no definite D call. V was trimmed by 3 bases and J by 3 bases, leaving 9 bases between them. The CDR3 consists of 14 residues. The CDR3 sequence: CASSFMQDNQPQHF. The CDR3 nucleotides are TGTGCCAGCAGTTTCATGCAGGACAATCAGCCCCAGCATTTT.

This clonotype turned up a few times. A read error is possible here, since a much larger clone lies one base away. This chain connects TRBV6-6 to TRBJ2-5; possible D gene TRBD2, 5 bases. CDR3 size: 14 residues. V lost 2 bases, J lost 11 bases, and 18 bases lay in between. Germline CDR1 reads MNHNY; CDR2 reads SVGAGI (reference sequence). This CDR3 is CASSYTTRSGEQYF. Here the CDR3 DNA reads TGTGCCAGCAGTTACACAACGCGTAGTGGGGAGCAGTACTTC.

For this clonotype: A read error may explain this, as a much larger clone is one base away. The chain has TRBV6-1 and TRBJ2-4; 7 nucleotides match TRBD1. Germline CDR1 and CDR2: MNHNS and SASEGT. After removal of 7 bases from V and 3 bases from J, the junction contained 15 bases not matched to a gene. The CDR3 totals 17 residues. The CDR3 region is CASIGINRGWGKNIQYF. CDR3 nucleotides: TGTGCCAGCATTGGGATTAACAGGGGTTGGGGCAAAAACATTCAGTACTTC.

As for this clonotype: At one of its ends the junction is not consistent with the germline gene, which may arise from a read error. CDR3 sequence reads: CAWSVLSGSTDTQYF. CDR3 nucleotides: TGTGCCTGGAGTGTACTATCGGGGAGCACCGATACGCAGTATTTT. The chain has TRBV30 and TRBJ2-3; TRBD2 is a possible D gene (5 bases). The CDR3 has 15 amino acids. Germline CDR1 reads GTSNPN; CDR2 reads SVGIG (reference sequence). The full variable domain, with the rest looked up from reference TRBV30 and TRBJ2-3, is SQTIHQWPATLVQPVGSPLSLECTVEGTSNPNLYWYRQAAGRGLQLLFYSVGIGQISSEVPQNLSASRPQDRQFILSSKKLLLSDSGFYLCAWSVLSGSTDTQYFGPGTRLTVL.

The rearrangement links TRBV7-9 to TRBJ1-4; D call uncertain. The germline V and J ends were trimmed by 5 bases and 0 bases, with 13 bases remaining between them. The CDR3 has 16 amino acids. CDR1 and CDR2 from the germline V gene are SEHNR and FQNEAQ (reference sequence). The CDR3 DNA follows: TGTGCCAGCAGCCCAAGGATGCCTTCAACTAATGAAAAACTGTTTTTT. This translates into CASSPRMPSTNEKLFF.

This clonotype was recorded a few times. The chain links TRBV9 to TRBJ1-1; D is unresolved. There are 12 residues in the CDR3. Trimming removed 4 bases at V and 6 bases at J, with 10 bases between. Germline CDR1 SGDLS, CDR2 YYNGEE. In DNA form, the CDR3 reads TGTGCCAGCAGCCCTGAGATACCTGAAGCTTTCTTT. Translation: CASSPEIPEAFF.

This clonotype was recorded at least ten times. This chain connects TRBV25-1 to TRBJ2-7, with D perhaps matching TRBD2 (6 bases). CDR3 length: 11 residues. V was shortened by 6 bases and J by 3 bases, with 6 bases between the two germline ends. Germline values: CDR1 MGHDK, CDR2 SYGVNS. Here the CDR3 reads CASSGGYEQYF. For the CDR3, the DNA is TGTGCCAGCAGCGGGGGCTACGAGCAGTACTTC.

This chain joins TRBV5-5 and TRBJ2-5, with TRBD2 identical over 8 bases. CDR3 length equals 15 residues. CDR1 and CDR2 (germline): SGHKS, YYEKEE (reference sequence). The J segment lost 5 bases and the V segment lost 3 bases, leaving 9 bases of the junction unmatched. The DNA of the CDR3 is TGTGCCAGCAGCTCGGGGGGGATTCAAGGGGAGACCCAGTACTTC. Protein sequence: CASSSGGIQGETQYF.

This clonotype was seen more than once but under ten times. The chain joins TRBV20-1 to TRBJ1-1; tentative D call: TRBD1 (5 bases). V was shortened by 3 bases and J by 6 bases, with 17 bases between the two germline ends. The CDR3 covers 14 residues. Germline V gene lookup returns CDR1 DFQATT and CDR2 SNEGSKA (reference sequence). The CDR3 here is CSASPFGGRSEAFF. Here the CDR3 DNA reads TGCAGTGCTAGTCCTTTTGGGGGGAGATCTGAAGCTTTCTTT.

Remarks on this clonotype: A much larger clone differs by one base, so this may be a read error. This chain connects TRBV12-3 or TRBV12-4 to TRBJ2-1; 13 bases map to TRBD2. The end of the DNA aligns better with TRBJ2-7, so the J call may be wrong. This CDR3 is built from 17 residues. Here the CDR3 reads CASSLAILAGGYNEQYF. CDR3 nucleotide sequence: TGTGCCAGCAGTTTAGCGATACTAGCGGGGGGGTACAATGAGCAGTACTTC.

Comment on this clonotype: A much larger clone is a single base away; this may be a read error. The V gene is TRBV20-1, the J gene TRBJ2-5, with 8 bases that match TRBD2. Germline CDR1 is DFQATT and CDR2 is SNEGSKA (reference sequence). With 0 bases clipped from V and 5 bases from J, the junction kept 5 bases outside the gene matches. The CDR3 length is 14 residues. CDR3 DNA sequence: TGCAGTGCTAGAGATTTAGCGGGGAGCGAGACCCAGTACTTC. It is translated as CSARDLAGSETQYF.

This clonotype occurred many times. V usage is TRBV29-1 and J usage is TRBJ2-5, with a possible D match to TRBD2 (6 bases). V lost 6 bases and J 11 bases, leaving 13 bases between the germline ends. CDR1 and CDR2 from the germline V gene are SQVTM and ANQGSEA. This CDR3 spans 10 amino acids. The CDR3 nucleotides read TGCAGCGTCGGAGGGGTGCGGCAGTACTTC. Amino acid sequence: CSVGGVRQYF.

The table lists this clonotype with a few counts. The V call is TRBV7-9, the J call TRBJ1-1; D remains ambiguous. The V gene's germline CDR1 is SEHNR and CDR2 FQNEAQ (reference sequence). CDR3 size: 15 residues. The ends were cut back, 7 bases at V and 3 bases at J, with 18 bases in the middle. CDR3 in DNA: TGTGCCAGCACCCCAATGACACCAGCCCACACTGAAGCTTTCTTT. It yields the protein CASTPMTPAHTEAFF.

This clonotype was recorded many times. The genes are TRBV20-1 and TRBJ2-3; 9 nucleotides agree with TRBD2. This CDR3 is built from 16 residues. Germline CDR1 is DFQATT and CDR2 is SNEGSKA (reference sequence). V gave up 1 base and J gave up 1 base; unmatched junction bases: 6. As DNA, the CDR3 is TGCAGTGCTAGAGCGTCTAGCGGGAAGGGCACAGATACGCAGTATTTT. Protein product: CSARASSGKGTDTQYF.

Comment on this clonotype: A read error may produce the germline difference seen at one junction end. The CDR3 DNA is TGTACCAGCAGTTACACGGGGCAGGGAAATTCACCCCTCCACTTT. Protein sequence: CTSSYTGQGNSPLHF. The rearrangement joins TRBV6-5 to TRBJ1-6; possibly TRBD1 for D (5 bases). The germline V gene has CDR1 MNHEY and CDR2 SVGAGI. This CDR3 has 15 residues.

DNA of the CDR3: TGTGCCAGCAGCGTAGTGGGCTCGACCGGGGAGCTGTTTTTT. Protein: CASSVVGSTGELFF. The chain recombines TRBV9 with TRBJ2-2, with unresolved D. CDR1 is SGDLS, CDR2 YYNGEE, per germline. The length of the CDR3 is 14 residues. The V end lost 0 bases, the J end lost 5 bases, and 8 bases lay between the germline ends. Drawing the rest from reference TRBV9 and TRBJ2-2, the complete variable domain is DSGVTQTPKHLITATGQRVTLRCSPRSGDLSVYWYQQSLDQGLQFLIQYYNGEERAKGNILERFSAQQFPDLHSELNLSSLELGDSALYFCASSVVGSTGELFFGEGSRLTVL.

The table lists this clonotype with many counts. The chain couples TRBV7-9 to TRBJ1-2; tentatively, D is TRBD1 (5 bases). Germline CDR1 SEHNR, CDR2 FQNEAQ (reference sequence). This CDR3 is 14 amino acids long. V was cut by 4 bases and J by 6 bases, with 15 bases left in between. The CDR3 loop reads CASSSLSGLHGYTF. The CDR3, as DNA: TGTGCCAGCAGCTCTCTATCAGGGTTACATGGCTACACCTTC.

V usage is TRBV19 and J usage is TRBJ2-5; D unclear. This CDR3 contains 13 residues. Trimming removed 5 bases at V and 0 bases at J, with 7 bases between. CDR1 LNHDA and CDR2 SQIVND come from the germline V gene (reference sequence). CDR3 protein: CASSATYQETQYF. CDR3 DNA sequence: TGTGCCAGTAGTGCAACGTACCAAGAGACCCAGTACTTC. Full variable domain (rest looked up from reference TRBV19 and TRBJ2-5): DGGITQSPKYLFRKEGQNVTLSCEQNLNHDAMYWYRQDPGQGLRLIYYSQIVNDFQKGDIAEGYSVSREKKESFPLTVTSAQKNPTAFYLCASSATYQETQYFGPGTRLLVL.

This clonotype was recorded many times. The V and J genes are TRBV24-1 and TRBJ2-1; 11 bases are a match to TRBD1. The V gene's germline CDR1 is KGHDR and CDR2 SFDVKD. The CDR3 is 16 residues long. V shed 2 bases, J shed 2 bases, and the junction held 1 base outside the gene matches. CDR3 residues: CATSDSGQGAYNEQFF. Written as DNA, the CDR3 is TGTGCCACCAGTGATTCGGGACAGGGGGCCTACAATGAGCAGTTCTTC.